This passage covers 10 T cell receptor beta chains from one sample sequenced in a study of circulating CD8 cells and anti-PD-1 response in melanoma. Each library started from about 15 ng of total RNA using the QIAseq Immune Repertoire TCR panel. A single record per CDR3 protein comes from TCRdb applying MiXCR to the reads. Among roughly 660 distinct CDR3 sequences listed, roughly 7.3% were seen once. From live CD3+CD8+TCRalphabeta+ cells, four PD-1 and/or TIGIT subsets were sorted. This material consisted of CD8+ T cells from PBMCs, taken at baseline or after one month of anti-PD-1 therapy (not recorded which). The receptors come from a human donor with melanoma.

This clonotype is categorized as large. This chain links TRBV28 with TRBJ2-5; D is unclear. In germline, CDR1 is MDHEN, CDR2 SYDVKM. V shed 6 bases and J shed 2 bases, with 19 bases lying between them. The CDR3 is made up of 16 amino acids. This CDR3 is CASSHSRAFPQETQYF. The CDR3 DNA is TGTGCCAGCAGCCACTCACGGGCCTTCCCACAAGAGACCCAGTACTTC.

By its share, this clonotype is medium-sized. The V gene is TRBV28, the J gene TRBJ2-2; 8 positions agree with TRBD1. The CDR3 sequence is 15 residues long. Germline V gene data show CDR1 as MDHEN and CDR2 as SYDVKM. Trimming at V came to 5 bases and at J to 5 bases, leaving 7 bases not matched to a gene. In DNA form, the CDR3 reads TGTGCCAGCAGTATTACGGGACAGGAGACCGGGGAGCTGTTTTTT. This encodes CASSITGQETGELFF.

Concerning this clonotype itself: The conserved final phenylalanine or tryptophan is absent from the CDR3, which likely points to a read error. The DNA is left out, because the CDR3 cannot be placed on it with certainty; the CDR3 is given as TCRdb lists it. The CDR3: CASSEGQTDTGELFS. The V call is TRBV28, the J call TRBJ2-2; TRBD1 was called by the table and not checked on the DNA. The CDR3 is made up of 15 amino acids, end residues included. Germline V gene sequence: CDR1 MDHEN, CDR2 SYDVKM.

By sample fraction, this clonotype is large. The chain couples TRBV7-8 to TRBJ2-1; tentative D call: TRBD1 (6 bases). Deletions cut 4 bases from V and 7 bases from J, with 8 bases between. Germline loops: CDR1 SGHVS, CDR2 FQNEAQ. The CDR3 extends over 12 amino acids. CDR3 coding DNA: TGTGCCAGCAGCTGGCAGGGGAATGAGCAGTTCTTC. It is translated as CASSWQGNEQFF.

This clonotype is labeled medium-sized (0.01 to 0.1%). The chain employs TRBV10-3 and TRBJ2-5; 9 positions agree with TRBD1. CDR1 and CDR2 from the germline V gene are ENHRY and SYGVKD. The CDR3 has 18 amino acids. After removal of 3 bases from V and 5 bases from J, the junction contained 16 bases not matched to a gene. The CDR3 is CAISEGNLGTGKRETQYF. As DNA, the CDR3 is TGTGCCATCAGTGAAGGAAACCTTGGGACAGGGAAGAGGGAGACCCAGTACTTC.

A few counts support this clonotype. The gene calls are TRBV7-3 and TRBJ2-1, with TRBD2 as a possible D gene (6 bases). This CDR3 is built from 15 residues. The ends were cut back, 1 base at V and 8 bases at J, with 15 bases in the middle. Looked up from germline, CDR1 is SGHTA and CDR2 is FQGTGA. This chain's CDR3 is CASSLSSGGADEQFF. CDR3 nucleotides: TGTGCCAGCAGCTTAAGTAGCGGAGGGGCGGATGAGCAGTTCTTC. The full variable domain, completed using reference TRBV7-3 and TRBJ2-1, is GAGVSQTPSNKVTEKGKYVELRCDPISGHTALYWYRQSLGQGPEFLIYFQGTGAADDSGLPNDRFFAVRPEGSVSTLKIQRTERGDSAVYLCASSLSSGGADEQFFGPGTRLTVL.

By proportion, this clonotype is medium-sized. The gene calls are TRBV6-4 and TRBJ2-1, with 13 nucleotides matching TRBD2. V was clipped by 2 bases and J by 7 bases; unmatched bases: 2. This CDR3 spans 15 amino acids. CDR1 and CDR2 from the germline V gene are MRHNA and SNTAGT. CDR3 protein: CASSDTSGGANEQFF. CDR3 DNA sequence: TGTGCCAGCAGTGACACTAGCGGGGGGGCAAATGAGCAGTTCTTC.

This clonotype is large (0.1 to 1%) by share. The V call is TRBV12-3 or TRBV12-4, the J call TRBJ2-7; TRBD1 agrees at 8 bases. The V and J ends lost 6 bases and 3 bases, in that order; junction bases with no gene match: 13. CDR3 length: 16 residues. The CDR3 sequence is CASSYIHGTGRYEQYF. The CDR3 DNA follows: TGTGCCAGCAGCTACATCCATGGGACAGGTCGCTACGAGCAGTACTTC.

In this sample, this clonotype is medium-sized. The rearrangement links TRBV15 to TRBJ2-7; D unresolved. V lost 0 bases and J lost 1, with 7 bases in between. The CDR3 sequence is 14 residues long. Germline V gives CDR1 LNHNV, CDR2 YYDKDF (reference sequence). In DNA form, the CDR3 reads TGTGCCACCAGCAGAGAGGGCACTTCCTACGAGCAGTACTTC. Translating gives CATSREGTSYEQYF.

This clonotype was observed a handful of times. This chain's CDR3 is CASSLVGYSYEQYF. The CDR3 DNA reads TGTGCCAGCAGCTTGGTGGGGTACTCCTACGAGCAGTACTTC. The chain links TRBV5-6 to TRBJ2-7; no definite D call. In germline, CDR1 is SGHDT, CDR2 YYEEEE. CDR3 size: 14 residues. V lost 0 bases to trimming and J lost 0 bases, with 7 bases between them.